This T cell receptor (beta chain) was documented in a study of shared clonotypes between healthy human individuals. Assay used: immunoSEQ multiplex PCR; TCRdb lists only in-frame clones, some missing. The sample lists roughly 2,500,000 clones; over 85% were seen once. The J segment lost 8 bases and the V segment lost 3 bases, leaving 7 bases of the junction unmatched. Germline loops: CDR1 SGDLS, CDR2 YYNGEE. The CDR3 has 15 amino acids. This clonotype was sampled from a young man in good health. Some clones in this sample may be carry-over from other donors' samples. The source material was naive CD4+ T cells from PBMCs. Subset meaning: CD45RA+ positively selected. The chain combines TRBV9 with TRBJ2-1; 11 nucleotides line up with TRBD2. DNA of the CDR3: TGTGCCAGCAGCGCGACTAGCGGGAATTCGTATGAGCAGTTCTTC. Protein: CASSATSGNSYEQFF.